These 27 T cell receptor beta chains share one sample of origin, sequenced in a study of cytomegalovirus exposure and HLA in healthy donors. PCR primers comprised 60 Vbeta and 13 Jbeta primers. The table came from immunoSEQ multiplex PCR; TCRdb's copy has only in-frame clones and leaves some out. The repertoire consists of roughly 160,000 clones, with approximately 79% occurring once and the leading ten covering approximately 2.1%. The sample was PBMCs. Every receptor here comes from a male donor in good health and CMV-seronegative.

This chain uses TRBV2 with TRBJ2-5; unclear D gene. Per the germline V gene, CDR1 is SNHLY and CDR2 is FYNNEI. V lost 2 bases to trimming and J lost 4 bases, with 2 bases between them. This CDR3 is built from 11 residues. As DNA, the CDR3 is TGTGCCAGCAGTGAACTAGAGACCCAGTACTTC. It is translated as CASSELETQYF.

CDR3 amino acids: CASSPRQLYEQYF. CDR3 coding DNA: TGTGCCAGCAGCCCCCGACAGCTCTACGAGCAGTACTTC. This sequence joins TRBV7-9 and TRBJ2-7, with a tentative D call TRBD1 (5 bases). CDR1 and CDR2 from the germline V gene are SEHNR and FQNEAQ (reference sequence). The CDR3 length is 13 residues. Between the trimmed V and J ends, which lost 5 bases and 3 bases, there was a span of 11 bases. Supplemented by reference TRBV7-9 and TRBJ2-7, the full variable domain reads DTGVSQNPRHKITKRGQNVTFRCDPISEHNRLYWYRQTLGQGPEFLTYFQNEAQLEKSRLLSDRFSAERPKGSFSTLEIQRTEQGDSAMYLCASSPRQLYEQYFGPGTRLTVT.

The V and J genes are TRBV29-1 and TRBJ1-1, with D perhaps TRBD1 (6 bases). Between the trimmed V and J ends, which lost 7 bases and 0 bases, there was a span of 9 bases. The V gene's germline CDR1 is SQVTM and CDR2 ANQGSEA. The CDR3 contains 12 residues. Written as DNA, the CDR3 is TGCAGCGCGTACAGGGTGAACACTGAAGCTTTCTTT. As protein: CSAYRVNTEAFF.

The chain has TRBV5-1 and TRBJ2-7; TRBD1 agrees at 7 bases. Per germline, CDR1 SGHRS and CDR2 YFSETQ. The CDR3 is 16 residues long. The trim removed 3 bases at V and 2 bases at J, leaving 11 bases unmatched. The CDR3 protein is CASSSSPRQGAYEQYF. CDR3 DNA sequence: TGCGCCAGCAGCTCGTCTCCCCGACAGGGCGCCTACGAGCAGTACTTC.

This chain connects TRBV5-1 to TRBJ2-7; no clear D gene. V was shortened by 0 bases and J by 2 bases, with 9 bases between the two germline ends. The CDR3 has 14 amino acids. Germline values: CDR1 SGHRS, CDR2 YFSETQ. The CDR3 is CASSLVPDTYEQYF. As DNA, the CDR3 is TGCGCCAGCAGCTTGGTCCCAGATACCTACGAGCAGTACTTC. Together with reference TRBV5-1 and TRBJ2-7, the CDR3 gives the full variable domain: KAGVTQTPRYLIKTRGQQVTLSCSPISGHRSVSWYQQTPGQGLQFLFEYFSETQRNKGNFPGRFSGRQFSNSRSEMNVSTLELGDSALYLCASSLVPDTYEQYFGPGTRLTVT.

CDR3 amino acids: CASSDSRGNEQFF. The CDR3 DNA sequence: TGTGCCAGCAGCGACTCCCGGGGGAATGAGCAGTTCTTC. The J gene is TRBJ2-1, the V gene TRBV11-2; weak D call: TRBD2 (6 bases). Trimming cost V 5 bases and J 7 bases, with 12 bases left between them. The CDR3 runs 13 residues. Germline V gene data show CDR1 as SGHAT and CDR2 as FQNNGV.

This clone was detected only a few times. The gene calls are TRBV11-3 and TRBJ2-1, with 7 bases lining up with TRBD1. The CDR3 extends over 13 amino acids. Germline lookup yields CDR1 SGHNT and CDR2 YENEEA. The J segment lost 12 bases and the V segment lost 1 base, leaving 6 bases of the junction unmatched. As DNA, the CDR3 is TGTGCCAGCAGCTTAGGTTCGGACAGGCGGCAGTTCTTC. Translated: CASSLGSDRRQFF.

J is TRBJ1-3 and V is TRBV7-2; TRBD1 might be the D (5 bases). Germline-derived CDR1 and CDR2 are SGHTA and FQGNSA. Deletions cut 2 bases from V and 7 bases from J, with 12 bases between. This CDR3 is built from 14 residues. DNA for the CDR3: TGTGCCAGCAGCTTAAGGCAGGGAAGGAACACCATATATTTT. This gives the protein CASSLRQGRNTIYF.

The CDR3 coding sequence is TGTGCCAGCAGTGGTTTAGGGAGGACTGAAGCTTTCTTT. It yields the protein CASSGLGRTEAFF. V gene TRBV2 combines with J gene TRBJ1-1; no clear D. CDR1 is SNHLY, CDR2 FYNNEI, per germline. The CDR3 runs 13 residues. Trimming cost V 4 bases and J 5 bases, with 11 bases left between them. The full variable domain, completed using reference TRBV2 and TRBJ1-1, is EPEVTQTPSHQVTQMGQEVILRCVPISNHLYFYWYRQILGQKVEFLVSFYNNEISEKSEIFDDQFSVERPDGSNFTLKIRSTKLEDSAMYFCASSGLGRTEAFFGQGTRLTVV.

The chain carries TRBV5-1 and TRBJ2-4; a weak D match, TRBD1 (5 bases). Germline lookup yields CDR1 SGHRS and CDR2 YFSETQ. V was shortened by 3 bases and J by 2 bases, with 9 bases between the two germline ends. The CDR3 loop spans 14 amino acids. As DNA, the CDR3 is TGCGCCAGCAGCTACGACAGCCCCAAAAACATTCAGTACTTC. This translates into CASSYDSPKNIQYF. The whole variable domain, filled in from reference TRBV5-1 and TRBJ2-4, reads KAGVTQTPRYLIKTRGQQVTLSCSPISGHRSVSWYQQTPGQGLQFLFEYFSETQRNKGNFPGRFSGRQFSNSRSEMNVSTLELGDSALYLCASSYDSPKNIQYFGAGTRLSVL.

V gene TRBV5-4 combines with J gene TRBJ1-2; 9 bases agree with TRBD1. V was clipped by 3 bases and J by 5 bases; unmatched bases: 11. Looked up from germline, CDR1 is SGHNT and CDR2 is YYREEE (reference sequence). This CDR3 spans 16 amino acids. CDR3 DNA: TGTGCCAGCAGCTCAAAATGGGGACAGGGAGGTTATGGCTACACCTTC. Translating it yields CASSSKWGQGGYGYTF.

The gene calls are TRBV11-2 and TRBJ1-4; possible D gene TRBD1, 6 bases. The CDR3 loop spans 15 amino acids. V gave up 3 bases and J gave up 7 bases, with 15 bases separating them. Germline lookup yields CDR1 SGHAT and CDR2 FQNNGV. The DNA of the CDR3 is TGTGCCAGCAGCTTTTATGGGGGCGCCGGTGAAAAACTGTTTTTT. This translates into CASSFYGGAGEKLFF.

V is TRBV14 and J is TRBJ1-1; no firm D call. The CDR3 is 13 residues long. The V end was cut by 3 bases, the J end by 10 bases, with 15 bases between. Germline V gene sequence: CDR1 SGHDN, CDR2 FVKESK. The CDR3 region is CASSQGMGRGAFF. In DNA form, the CDR3 reads TGTGCCAGCAGCCAGGGGATGGGTCGGGGAGCTTTCTTT.

The chain is built from TRBV11-2 and TRBJ2-1; 10 bases agree with TRBD2. Germline assignment: CDR1 SGHAT and CDR2 FQNNGV. The CDR3 loop spans 15 amino acids. J was trimmed by 6 bases and V by 2 bases; bases with no gene match: 4. In DNA form, the CDR3 reads TGTGCCAGCAGCTTACGAGCGGGGGGGCTCAATGAGCAGTTCTTC. Its translation: CASSLRAGGLNEQFF.

Comments on this clone: Mismatch with germline at one junction end may stem from a read error. V gene TRBV6-1 combines with J gene TRBJ2-5; no clear D gene. The CDR3 totals 13 residues. Germline CDR1 MNHNS, CDR2 SASEGT. In nucleotides, the CDR3 is TGTGCCAGCAGTGAACCCAACCAGGAGACCCAGTACTTC. It yields the protein CASSEPNQETQYF.

The chain employs TRBV11-2 and TRBJ1-2; unclear D gene. Between the trimmed V and J ends, which lost 5 bases and 12 bases, there was a span of 22 bases. The CDR3 covers 14 residues. Germline CDR1 and CDR2: SGHAT and FQNNGV. For the CDR3, the DNA is TGTGCCAGCAGCCCGTCGGGAGGGATAAATGGGAACACCTTC. As protein: CASSPSGGINGNTF.

This sequence joins TRBV7-2 and TRBJ1-2; 7 positions agree with TRBD1. The V segment lost 3 bases and the J segment 7 bases; nucleotides outside the gene matches: 11. The CDR3 extends over 15 amino acids. Germline CDR1 is SGHTA and CDR2 is FQGNSA. CDR3 nucleotide sequence: TGTGCCAGCAGCTTCGTCCCCACAGGGGTGTCTGGCTACACCTTC. Protein product: CASSFVPTGVSGYTF.

The chain has TRBV5-5 and TRBJ1-5; D may be TRBD1 (6 bases). The V gene's germline CDR1 is SGHKS and CDR2 YYEKEE (reference sequence). Trimming pared 4 bases from V and 7 bases from J, leaving 15 bases between. The CDR3 totals 14 residues. CDR3 residues: CASSRDQGFQPQHF. The CDR3 DNA is TGTGCCAGCAGCCGCGACCAGGGGTTCCAGCCCCAGCATTTT.

The chain combines TRBV4-1 with TRBJ2-1; perhaps TRBD2 as D (5 bases). Germline V gene sequence: CDR1 MGHRA, CDR2 YSYEKL. V was trimmed by 6 bases and J by 0 bases, leaving 21 bases between them. CDR3 length: 18 residues. For the CDR3, the DNA is TGCGCCAGCAGAGATTGGAGCGGCTCCCCCAGCTCCTACAATGAGCAGTTCTTC. Encoded protein: CASRDWSGSPSSYNEQFF.

The genes are TRBV7-2 and TRBJ2-6, with TRBD2 as a possible D gene (6 bases). The CDR3 consists of 14 residues. CDR1 and CDR2 from the germline V gene are SGHTA and FQGNSA. V dropped 5 bases and J dropped 5 bases, with 10 bases sitting between them. CDR3 loop: CASSTGLRANVLTF. In DNA, the CDR3 is TGTGCCAGCAGCACGGGACTGAGGGCCAACGTCCTGACTTTC.

The chain employs TRBV27 and TRBJ1-2, with 10 bases that match TRBD1. With 4 bases clipped from V and 4 bases from J, the junction kept 9 bases outside the gene matches. The CDR3 has 16 residues. CDR1 and CDR2 (germline): MNHEY, SMNVEV (reference sequence). CDR3 sequence reads: CASSSIRTGGGYGYTF. As DNA, the CDR3 is TGTGCCAGCAGTTCTATCAGGACAGGGGGAGGCTATGGCTACACCTTC.

This clone was seen only a few times. The V gene is TRBV4-1, the J gene TRBJ2-7, with 7 bases fitting TRBD2. V trimming: 0 bases; J trimming: 0 bases; junction bases outside the gene matches: 8. CDR1 is MGHRA and CDR2 is YSYEKL in the germline V gene. The CDR3 runs 17 residues. The CDR3 DNA follows: TGCGCCAGCAGCCAAGAATCGTGGCGGGGGAGCTCCTACGAGCAGTACTTC. Protein sequence: CASSQESWRGSSYEQYF.

The gene calls are TRBV2 and TRBJ1-1; D call uncertain. The germline V and J ends were trimmed by 5 bases and 0 bases, with 13 bases remaining between them. The CDR3 has 15 amino acids. Germline CDR1 SNHLY, CDR2 FYNNEI. CDR3 nucleotides: TGTGCCAGCAGTTTCACAGCTTTTATGAACACTGAAGCTTTCTTT. Encoded protein: CASSFTAFMNTEAFF.

The rearrangement uses TRBV19 and TRBJ1-6; 7 bases agree with TRBD1. This CDR3 contains 16 residues. Germline CDR1 is LNHDA and CDR2 is SQIVND (reference sequence). With V trimmed by 5 bases and J by 7 bases, 11 bases remained unmatched. CDR3 coding DNA: TGTGCCAGTAGTTCAAGGAACAGGGGAGGCAATTCACCCCTCCACTTT. This sequence encodes CASSSRNRGGNSPLHF.

V usage is TRBV2 and J usage is TRBJ1-4; no definite D call. The length of the CDR3 is 16 residues. The V end was cut by 10 bases, the J end by 0 bases, with 18 bases between. The germline CDR1 and CDR2 sequences are SNHLY and FYNNEI. The CDR3 DNA is TGTGCCACCAGACTGACCCCCGGGACAACTAATGAAAAACTGTTTTTT. Encoded protein: CATRLTPGTTNEKLFF.

The chain combines TRBV2 with TRBJ1-5, with a tentative D call TRBD1 (5 bases). This CDR3 is built from 15 residues. Trimming removed 6 bases from V and 5 bases from J, with 17 bases in between. CDR1 and CDR2 (germline): SNHLY, FYNNEI. This CDR3 reads CASSGSIGEDQPQHF. The CDR3 DNA follows: TGTGCCAGCAGCGGCAGCATAGGGGAGGATCAGCCCCAGCATTTT. Complete variable domain (other parts from reference TRBV2 and TRBJ1-5): EPEVTQTPSHQVTQMGQEVILRCVPISNHLYFYWYRQILGQKVEFLVSFYNNEISEKSEIFDDQFSVERPDGSNFTLKIRSTKLEDSAMYFCASSGSIGEDQPQHFGDGTRLSIL.

The CDR3 sequence: CASSSTGVAGGGNTIYF. In nucleotides, the CDR3 is TGTGCCAGCAGCTCGACGGGGGTCGCAGGAGGTGGAAACACCATATATTTT. The rearrangement uses TRBV11-2 and TRBJ1-3; tentatively, D is TRBD1 (5 bases). The V and J ends lost 4 bases and 3 bases respectively, with 19 bases between them. Germline V lookup: CDR1 SGHAT, CDR2 FQNNGV. The length of the CDR3 is 17 residues. Supplemented by reference TRBV11-2 and TRBJ1-3, the full variable domain reads EAGVAQSPRYKIIEKRQSVAFWCNPISGHATLYWYQQILGQGPKLLIQFQNNGVVDDSQLPKDRFSAERLKGVDSTLKIQPAKLEDSAVYLCASSSTGVAGGGNTIYFGEGSWLTVV.